This entry is about one TCR beta chain. Its antigen specificity is not known. Per-base quality was not reported, and no clone a single base away is much larger than it. This sample was taken from a study of blood T cell repertoires in COVID-19 (dated by TCRdb to about 2020). The study in broad terms: Samples covering the acute and convalescent phases of COVID-19 were provided by collaborators in the United States, Italy and Spain. The material from the prospective study consisted of cDNA or gDNA derived from T cells, B-cell-depleted T cells, or PBMCs. Subjects who had been exposed to COVID-19, were actively infected with it, or had recovered from it provided the deeply sampled blood TCRbeta repertoires that made up the dataset. The repertoires were released in a freely available public database meant as a resource for research on the immune response to SARS-CoV-2. The samples were drawn from the first 160 participants of the ongoing ImmuneRACE study and from 950 to 1,500 subjects provided by 6 global collaborators. A de-identified subject ID, COVID-19 status, age in years and sex were almost always included in the sample metadata. Where available, HLA class I and class II types were taken from metadata supplied by the sample provider and were not determined by assay-based typing.

The immunoSEQ Assay, a bias-controlled multiplex PCR, was used to amplify TCRbeta CDR3 regions from genomic DNA. The authors processed their data as follows. The number of nucleated cells in each sample was estimated by amplification of reference gene primers within the assay. Sequence reads were collapsed and filtered to measure the absolute abundance of every unique TCRbeta CDR3 rearrangement. For each sample, productive Simpson clonality was calculated as the square root of Simpson's diversity index across productive rearrangements. The table was pulled from immuneACCESS by TCRdb, which kept in-frame rearrangements only. Such tables lose some clones; where checked, under half of the loss comes from unresolved V genes, and the rest has no known cause. V and J calls plus clone size are reproduced from that table; the DNA served to infer D and trimming. The sample has about 300,000 clones on record, roughly 82% of them singletons. Of the sample, around 1.5% is held by the ten largest clones.

Collaborating institutions collected whole blood in K2EDTA tubes following their own protocols. For TCRbeta analysis, collaborators shipped samples in one of three forms: frozen whole blood, isolated PBMCs, or DNA extracted from either of those sample types. In the germline V gene, CDR1 corresponds to SGHTA and CDR2 to FQGNSA. The CDR3 goes from the cysteine to the phenylalanine over 15 residues. Just the 45-base CDR3 DNA is kept, in frame starting at base 1. V is cut back by 5 bases and J by 4 bases, with 4 bases in the junction unmatched. Beyond this particular receptor, the publication reports: Clinical and demographic metadata were provided uncurated, with the amount varying by source and participant.

Sequencing was performed on peripheral blood. Recombination joined TRBV7-2 with TRBJ1-6; TRBD1 matches 8 bases in the middle. The TCR originated in a woman aged 50 to 60 with acute or convalescent COVID-19. CDR3 loop: CASSLQGVYNSPLHF. The nucleotides are TGTGCCAGCAGCCTACAGGGGGTGTATAATTCACCCCTCCACTTT.